This T cell receptor beta chain was sequenced for a study of T cell changes during pregnancy in multiple sclerosis. Data came from immunoSEQ multiplex PCR; TCRdb stores just in-frame clones and leaves some out. The sample comprises under 70,000 clones, approximately 91% of which are singletons, and 1.3% rests with the top ten. V was trimmed by 2 bases and J by 0 bases, leaving 28 bases between them. Germline V gene lookup returns CDR1 GTSNPN and CDR2 SVGIG (reference sequence). This CDR3 is 20 amino acids long. Sequenced material: peripheral blood, taken in the second trimester of pregnancy. This chain joins TRBV30 and TRBJ1-1, with unresolved D. The sequence came from a female donor with multiple sclerosis, enrolled in a pregnancy study. CDR3 protein: CAWSSYRGDLLKEMNTEAFF. In DNA, the CDR3 is TGTGCCTGGAGTTCATATCGGGGAGACCTTCTCAAAGAGATGAACACTGAAGCTTTCTTT.